The next 32 T cell receptor beta chains were all read from a single sample in a study of shared T cell receptors in the human thymus (dated by TCRdb to the early 2020s). The library came from the immunoSEQ multiplex PCR assay. Entries here come from immuneACCESS through TCRdb and include only in-frame sequences with V and J called. Some clones fail to appear in such tables; in the studies checked, an unresolved V gene covers under half of the shortfall, and the cause of the remainder is unknown. The sample table holds hundreds of thousands of clones, of which around 93% were seen once. The ten top clones hold roughly 0.02% of the sample. The material sequenced was thymocytes. The source of these receptors is a human donor.

This clone was seen a few times. This rearrangement joins TRBV2 to TRBJ1-2; perhaps TRBD1 as D (5 bases). The CDR3 length is 13 residues. Germline V gene lookup returns CDR1 SNHLY and CDR2 FYNNEI. Trimming cost V 3 bases and J 6 bases, with 11 bases left between them. The CDR3 is CASSDGAGDGYTF. In nucleotides, the CDR3 is TGTGCCAGCAGTGACGGGGCCGGGGATGGCTACACCTTC.

CDR3 sequence reads: CASSQRRGTASYEQYF. For the CDR3, the DNA is TGCGCCAGCAGCCAGAGGCGCGGGACAGCCTCCTACGAGCAGTACTTC. The chain carries TRBV4-1 and TRBJ2-7; TRBD1 is a possible D gene (7 bases). The CDR3 has 16 amino acids. The V gene lost 3 bases and the J gene lost 0 bases, with 15 bases spanning the gap. CDR1 is MGHRA and CDR2 is YSYEKL in the germline V gene.

The J gene is TRBJ1-2, the V gene TRBV6-7, with no clear D. TRBV6-7 falls under the ORF class, with uncertain function. This CDR3 spans 17 amino acids. The V and J ends lost 2 bases and 8 bases respectively, with 24 bases between them. The CDR3 DNA sequence: TGTGCCAGCAGTTACCCCTCCCCCGACGGAACCTCGGGGGGCTACACCTTC. Its protein product is CASSYPSPDGTSGGYTF.

The chain uses TRBV7-2 and TRBJ2-1, with D perhaps TRBD2 (6 bases). The germline CDR1 and CDR2 sequences are SGHTA and FQGNSA. With 5 bases removed from V and 2 bases from J, the gap between germline ends came to 25 bases. The CDR3 has 19 amino acids. This chain's CDR3 is CASSQGVARRERPYNEQFF. The CDR3 region has the DNA TGTGCCAGCAGCCAGGGAGTCGCCCGGCGGGAAAGGCCCTACAATGAGCAGTTCTTC.

The chain links TRBV2 to TRBJ2-7; a possible D gene is TRBD1 (7 bases). Trimming removed 5 bases from V and 3 bases from J, with 14 bases in between. The CDR3 is 14 residues long. Germline V CDR1 and CDR2: SNHLY, FYNNEI. CDR3 nucleotide sequence: TGTGCCAGCAGTTCTCGCAGGGGGGACTACGAGCAGTACTTC. This codes for CASSSRRGDYEQYF. Variable domain in full (rest from reference TRBV2 and TRBJ2-7): EPEVTQTPSHQVTQMGQEVILRCVPISNHLYFYWYRQILGQKVEFLVSFYNNEISEKSEIFDDQFSVERPDGSNFTLKIRSTKLEDSAMYFCASSSRRGDYEQYFGPGTRLTVT.

V gene TRBV7-8 combines with J gene TRBJ1-5; tentatively, D is TRBD1 (5 bases). CDR1 is SGHVS and CDR2 is FQNEAQ in the germline V gene. The CDR3 extends over 14 amino acids. V was cut by 5 bases and J by 9 bases, with 17 bases left in between. CDR3 in DNA: TGTGCCAGCAGCAAGGGAGGGGTCGGGAGGCCCCAGCATTTT. Protein product: CASSKGGVGRPQHF.

CDR3 nucleotide sequence: TGTGCTAGTGGTTTGGTAGATGGCGGGACCCTCTACGAGCAGTACTTC. This sequence encodes CASGLVDGGTLYEQYF. The chain is built from TRBV12-5 and TRBJ2-7; a weak D match, TRBD2 (6 bases). The CDR3 contains 16 residues. Per germline, CDR1 LGHNT and CDR2 FRNRAP. Trimming cost V 0 bases and J 3 bases, with 15 bases left between them.

The table lists this clone with a few counts. The rearrangement joins TRBV7-9 to TRBJ1-5; D uncertain. Germline assignment: CDR1 SEHNR and CDR2 FQNEAQ (reference sequence). The V gene lost 7 bases and the J gene lost 6 bases, with 10 bases spanning the gap. The CDR3 extends over 12 amino acids. The CDR3 DNA follows: TGTGCCAGCACTCGGGGTGGTCAGCCCCAGCATTTT. Translation: CASTRGGQPQHF.

The V and J genes are TRBV7-8 and TRBJ1-5; 9 nucleotides align to TRBD1. Per the germline V gene, CDR1 is SGHVS and CDR2 is FQNEAQ. Trimming took 5 bases from V and 1 from J; bases not matched to a gene: 12. The CDR3 runs to 18 residues. CDR3 loop: CASSEGQGEIRSNQPQHF. Here the CDR3 DNA reads TGTGCCAGCAGCGAGGGACAGGGCGAAATTAGGAGCAATCAGCCCCAGCATTTT.

The chain recombines TRBV15 with TRBJ2-3; 11 nucleotides line up with TRBD2. V lost 3 bases, J lost 1 base, and 3 bases stayed unmatched. Germline lookup yields CDR1 LNHNV and CDR2 YYDKDF (reference sequence). This CDR3 region has 16 residues. As DNA, the CDR3 is TGTGCCACCAGCAGGAAACTAGCGGGGGGCACAGATACGCAGTATTTT. This sequence encodes CATSRKLAGGTDTQYF.

CDR3 in DNA: TGCAGCGTTGTGGAGTCCGGGGAGCTGTTTTTT. Translated, it gives CSVVESGELFF. V is TRBV29-1 and J is TRBJ2-2, with D hard to call. Germline CDR1 and CDR2: SQVTM and ANQGSEA. V was trimmed by 4 bases and J by 6 bases, leaving 6 bases between them. This CDR3 contains 11 residues.

This clone came up once. The chain recombines TRBV7-2 with TRBJ2-7; D perhaps matches TRBD1 (7 bases). The V and J ends lost 5 bases and 3 bases respectively, with 17 bases between them. This CDR3 comprises 15 residues. Per germline, CDR1 SGHTA and CDR2 FQGNSA. CDR3 bases: TGTGCCAGCAGCGTAAGGGGGCAGGGGGGCTACGAGCAGTACTTC. The encoded protein is CASSVRGQGGYEQYF.

The chain uses TRBV7-9 and TRBJ2-1; D may be TRBD2 (6 bases). The V gene's germline CDR1 is SEHNR and CDR2 FQNEAQ (reference sequence). V lost 2 bases and J lost 9, with 11 bases in between. The CDR3 has 13 amino acids. This CDR3 is CASSLIGRGEQFF. The DNA for the CDR3 is TGTGCCAGCAGCTTAATCGGGCGGGGTGAGCAGTTCTTC.

The chain carries TRBV11-3 and TRBJ2-2; 11 bases map to TRBD2. Looked up from germline, CDR1 is SGHNT and CDR2 is YENEEA. The CDR3 has 16 amino acids. V dropped 2 bases and J dropped 6; count of bases not matched to a gene: 5. The CDR3 DNA sequence: TGTGCCAGCAGCTTAAGTCTAGCGGGAGGTCCCGGGGAGCTGTTTTTT. This sequence encodes CASSLSLAGGPGELFF.

This chain links TRBV5-6 with TRBJ1-2; tentative D call: TRBD1 (5 bases). V dropped 4 bases and J dropped 0 bases, with 16 bases sitting between them. The CDR3 is 16 amino acids. The germline V gene has CDR1 SGHDT and CDR2 YYEEEE. CDR3: CASSMDGGATNYGYTF. CDR3 nucleotides: TGTGCCAGCAGCATGGATGGCGGGGCGACTAACTATGGCTACACCTTC.

The DNA for the CDR3 is TGTGCCAGCAGCTTAGCAGGGGGCGGTTGTATCACTGAAGCTTTCTTT. As protein: CASSLAGGGCITEAFF. The chain has TRBV11-2 and TRBJ1-1, with TRBD1 matching over 8 bases. CDR1 SGHAT and CDR2 FQNNGV come from the germline V gene. The CDR3 covers 16 residues. Trimming cost V 1 base and J 4 bases; bases outside gene matches: 8.

This clone was detected only once. The chain has TRBV28 and TRBJ2-7; 10 nucleotides line up with TRBD2. In germline, CDR1 is MDHEN, CDR2 SYDVKM. The CDR3 is made up of 14 amino acids. The ends lost 3 bases at V and 5 bases at J; junction bases unmatched: 4. For the CDR3, the DNA is TGTGCCAGCAGTTTCCCTAGCGGGGGAAACGAGCAGTACTTC. Protein sequence: CASSFPSGGNEQYF.

The chain uses TRBV15 and TRBJ2-3; D remains ambiguous. With 0 bases removed from V and 6 bases from J, the gap between germline ends came to 4 bases. The V gene's germline CDR1 is LNHNV and CDR2 YYDKDF (reference sequence). The CDR3 loop spans 12 amino acids. The CDR3 sequence is CATSRDWDTQYF. The CDR3 coding sequence is TGTGCCACCAGCAGAGATTGGGATACGCAGTATTTT.

The chain links TRBV29-1 to TRBJ1-3, with D perhaps matching TRBD1 (5 bases). This CDR3 region has 18 residues. Germline CDR1 reads SQVTM; CDR2 reads ANQGSEA. V was shortened by 0 bases and J by 0 bases, with 18 bases between the two germline ends. The CDR3, as DNA: TGCAGCGTTGAAGATCCAAGGGGATGGGAGAGCTCTGGAAACACCATATATTTT. Translation: CSVEDPRGWESSGNTIYF.

The chain joins TRBV27 to TRBJ2-4, with 12 bases fitting TRBD2. The CDR3 runs 18 residues. Germline assignment: CDR1 MNHEY and CDR2 SMNVEV (reference sequence). V shed 3 bases and J 0 bases; nucleotides not matched to a gene: 6. The CDR3 DNA follows: TGTGCCAGCAGTTTGGGACTAGCGGGTCCTTTAGCCAAAAACATTCAGTACTTC. Translated: CASSLGLAGPLAKNIQYF.

V gene TRBV6-4 combines with J gene TRBJ1-2; 9 nucleotides match TRBD1. Unmatched junction bases numbered 6, after V lost 2 bases and J lost 5 bases. Germline CDR1 is MRHNA and CDR2 is SNTAGT. This CDR3 spans 15 amino acids. The CDR3 nucleotides read TGTGCCAGCAGTGACAACCGGGACAGGGATTATGGCTACACCTTC. Translating it yields CASSDNRDRDYGYTF.

This clone came up once. The chain uses TRBV6-1 and TRBJ2-3, with D possibly called TRBD1 or TRBD2 (5 bases each). Germline V gene data show CDR1 as MNHNS and CDR2 as SASEGT. The V and J ends lost 4 bases and 2 bases respectively, with 19 bases between them. This CDR3 comprises 17 residues. CDR3 in amino acids: CASSGGAILYSTDTQYF. The CDR3 DNA reads as TGTGCCAGCAGTGGAGGGGCCATTCTTTACTCCACAGATACGCAGTATTTT.

The gene calls are TRBV27 and TRBJ2-2; 7 positions agree with TRBD2. In germline, CDR1 is MNHEY, CDR2 SMNVEV (reference sequence). Trimming removed 6 bases from V and 4 bases from J; junction bases left unmatched: 8. The CDR3 consists of 15 residues. CDR3 nucleotides: TGTGCCAGCAGCCCCCGGGACTACATCACCGGGGAGCTGTTTTTT. This sequence encodes CASSPRDYITGELFF.

This clone appeared a single time. The V gene is TRBV6-1, the J gene TRBJ1-2, with 7 bases fitting TRBD1. Per the germline V gene, CDR1 is MNHNS and CDR2 is SASEGT. The CDR3 is 16 residues long. After removal of 4 bases from V and 5 bases from J, the junction contained 13 bases not matched to a gene. CDR3 sequence: CASSGRTGGFWYGYTF. In DNA form, the CDR3 reads TGTGCCAGCAGTGGGAGGACAGGTGGCTTTTGGTATGGCTACACCTTC.

V usage is TRBV28 and J usage is TRBJ2-7; TRBD1 aligns across 7 bases. The CDR3 length is 16 residues. Germline assignment: CDR1 MDHEN and CDR2 SYDVKM. Trimming removed 7 bases from V and 9 bases from J; junction bases left unmatched: 21. In DNA form, the CDR3 reads TGTGCCAGCACCCCTTTGATCGTGGGGACAGTCAGGCGGCAGTACTTC. Amino acids: CASTPLIVGTVRRQYF.

This chain uses TRBV28 with TRBJ2-3, with 7 bases identical to TRBD1. The CDR3 covers 15 residues. Germline loops: CDR1 MDHEN, CDR2 SYDVKM. The V gene end was trimmed by 8 bases and the J gene end by 3 bases; junction bases not matched to a gene: 11. In nucleotides, the CDR3 is TGTGCCAGCGCGGAAAGAGACAGGGATACAGATACGCAGTATTTT. Protein: CASAERDRDTDTQYF.

The V call is TRBV7-2, the J call TRBJ2-3; D possibly corresponds to TRBD1 (6 bases). In germline, CDR1 is SGHTA, CDR2 FQGNSA. The CDR3 has 14 amino acids. V lost 5 bases to trimming and J lost 3 bases, with 12 bases between them. CDR3 sequence (DNA): TGTGCCAGCAGCCCCTTGGGGGCGACAGATACGCAGTATTTT. Encoded protein: CASSPLGATDTQYF. Drawing the rest from reference TRBV7-2 and TRBJ2-3, the complete variable domain is GAGVSQSPSNKVTEKGKDVELRCDPISGHTALYWYRQSLGQGLEFLIYFQGNSAPDKSGLPSDRFSAERTGGSVSTLTIQRTQQEDSAVYLCASSPLGATDTQYFGPGTRLTVL.

The chain joins TRBV4-1 to TRBJ1-2, with 10 nucleotides matching TRBD1. This CDR3 region has 17 residues. J gave up 6 bases and V 2 bases, and 12 bases lay outside the gene matches. The germline V gene encodes CDR1 MGHRA and CDR2 YSYEKL. DNA for the CDR3: TGCGCCAGCAGCCAAACCCAACCGACAGGGGGCGTCAATGGCTACACCTTC. Translating gives CASSQTQPTGGVNGYTF.

The chain joins TRBV28 to TRBJ2-5; 8 nucleotides line up with TRBD2. Per the germline V gene, CDR1 is MDHEN and CDR2 is SYDVKM. V was clipped by 4 bases and J by 3 bases; unmatched bases: 13. The CDR3 loop spans 17 amino acids. In nucleotides, the CDR3 is TGTGCCAGCAGTTCCCCGGGACTAGTCGGGGGGGAAGAGACCCAGTACTTC. It codes for CASSSPGLVGGEETQYF.

The CDR3 bases are TGTGCCAGCAGCTGTTCTTTTCCGGGACAGGGCAGGTACGAGCAGTACTTC. Protein: CASSCSFPGQGRYEQYF. The chain is built from TRBV5-5 and TRBJ2-7, with 9 nucleotides matching TRBD1. Trimming removed 3 bases from V and 4 bases from J; junction bases left unmatched: 14. Germline values: CDR1 SGHKS, CDR2 YYEKEE (reference sequence). The CDR3 has 17 amino acids.

The chain recombines TRBV5-5 with TRBJ2-7, with 10 bases matching TRBD1. Trimming removed 4 bases from V and 3 bases from J; junction bases left unmatched: 7. This CDR3 has 15 amino acids. Germline lookup yields CDR1 SGHKS and CDR2 YYEKEE (reference sequence). CDR3 sequence reads: CASSPDRGRDYEQYF. In DNA form, the CDR3 reads TGTGCCAGCAGCCCAGACAGGGGGCGAGACTACGAGCAGTACTTC.

V usage is TRBV11-3 and J usage is TRBJ2-1, with 13 bases lining up with TRBD2. The CDR3 consists of 17 residues. Germline V gene data show CDR1 as SGHNT and CDR2 as YENEEA. With 4 bases clipped from V and 8 bases from J, the junction kept 11 bases outside the gene matches. CDR3 sequence reads: CASSSGATSGRYDEQFF. The CDR3 DNA reads as TGTGCCAGCAGCTCCGGGGCGACTAGCGGGAGGTACGATGAGCAGTTCTTC. The full variable domain, with the rest looked up from reference TRBV11-3 and TRBJ2-1, is EAGVVQSPRYKIIEKKQPVAFWCNPISGHNTLYWYLQNLGQGPELLIRYENEEAVDDSQLPKDRFSAERLKGVDSTLKIQPAELGDSAVYLCASSSGATSGRYDEQFFGPGTRLTVL.